This TCR beta chain was identified in a study of OX40 agonist ivuxolimab in advanced cancers. At the level of the study: Patients in the trial were receiving intravenous ivuxolimab every 2 weeks, at doses of 0.01 to 10 mg/kg. Aged about 20 to 80 with a mean of 60 years, they were approximately 79% male.

Profiling relied on immunoSEQ multiplex PCR, and the TCRdb table lists in-frame clones only, not all of them. The sample has fewer than 60,000 clones, around 85% seen once. Germline V gives CDR1 MNHEY, CDR2 SMNVEV (reference sequence). The CDR3 has 14 residues. V gave up 5 bases and J gave up 4 bases, with 15 bases separating them. Specimen: CD4+ or CD8+ T cells sorted from blood, collected in a trial of the OX40 agonist ivuxolimab. J is TRBJ2-7 and V is TRBV27; tentative D call: TRBD2 (6 bases). This sequence was found in an adult with an advanced solid tumor such as melanoma, head and neck, liver or kidney cancer. CDR3 bases: TGTGCCAGCAGTCCGACTGGGACTTTATACGAGCAGTACGTC. Translating gives CASSPTGTLYEQYV.